Following are 25 T cell receptor beta chains from one sample sequenced in a study of siplizumab effects on memory and regulatory T cells. Produced via immunoSEQ multiplex PCR; TCRdb's table is partial and in-frame only. The sample shows 99,000 or so clones, roughly 91% of them seen only once. Sequenced sample: CD4+ T cells sorted from blood. Receptors originate from a human donor in good health.

The chain uses TRBV11-2 and TRBJ2-7, with 8 bases aligning to TRBD1. The CDR3 length is 15 residues. The ends lost 5 bases at V and 6 bases at J; junction bases unmatched: 12. CDR1 and CDR2 (germline): SGHAT, FQNNGV. CDR3 DNA: TGTGCCAGCAGCCTAACAGGGGGATCGCTTTTCGAGCAGTACTTC. Translating it yields CASSLTGGSLFEQYF.

This chain connects TRBV6-5 to TRBJ2-7; 8 nucleotides line up with TRBD1. The trim removed 7 bases at V and 4 bases at J, leaving 9 bases unmatched. The CDR3 has 14 residues. Germline V gives CDR1 MNHEY, CDR2 SVGAGI. The DNA of the CDR3 is TGTGCCAGCACCCCACGGACAGGGTTTTACGAGCAGTACTTC. Its protein is CASTPRTGFYEQYF.

The V gene is TRBV6-6, the J gene TRBJ2-7; tentative D call: TRBD1 (5 bases). The CDR3 contains 15 residues. Germline CDR1 MNHNY, CDR2 SVGAGI (reference sequence). The germline V and J ends were trimmed by 2 bases and 3 bases, with 14 bases remaining between them. CDR3 loop: CASSYKVQDIYEQYF. The CDR3, as DNA: TGTGCCAGCAGTTACAAGGTACAGGATATCTACGAGCAGTACTTC.

The genes are TRBV5-1 and TRBJ1-1; D is uncertain. Germline V CDR1 and CDR2: SGHRS, YFSETQ. Trimming pared 0 bases from V and 3 bases from J, leaving 0 bases between. The CDR3 loop spans 11 amino acids. The CDR3: CASSLDTEAFF. As DNA, the CDR3 is TGCGCCAGCAGCTTGGACACTGAAGCTTTCTTT.

The chain is built from TRBV27 and TRBJ2-2; D not certain. The CDR3 consists of 15 residues. Germline V gene sequence: CDR1 MNHEY, CDR2 SMNVEV (reference sequence). V was shortened by 2 bases and J by 1 base, with 8 bases between the two germline ends. In DNA form, the CDR3 reads TGTGCCAGCAGTTTAGGGCCGCGGAACACCGGGGAGCTGTTTTTT. It is translated as CASSLGPRNTGELFF.

This rearrangement joins TRBV23-1 to TRBJ2-7; D gene unclear. TRBV23-1 is an open reading frame, and its role is uncertain. This CDR3 is 12 amino acids long. The V gene lost 0 bases and the J gene lost 5 bases, with 5 bases spanning the gap. Here the CDR3 reads CASSQSVDEQYF. CDR3 nucleotide sequence: TGCGCCAGCAGTCAATCGGTCGACGAGCAGTACTTC.

The chain joins TRBV15 to TRBJ2-2; the D gene is possibly TRBD1 (6 bases). Trimming stripped 5 bases from V and 2 bases from J, with 12 bases between. CDR1 and CDR2 from the germline V gene are LNHNV and YYDKDF (reference sequence). This CDR3 spans 15 amino acids. CDR3 sequence: CATSRDRLNTGELFF. The DNA of the CDR3 is TGTGCCACCAGCCGCGACAGGCTTAACACCGGGGAGCTGTTTTTT.

V is TRBV6-5 and J is TRBJ2-2; D uncertain. V was pared by 7 bases and J by 1 base, with 1 base between. In germline, CDR1 is MNHEY, CDR2 SVGAGI. This CDR3 has 11 amino acids. Here the CDR3 DNA reads TGTGCCAGCAAGAACACCGGGGAGCTGTTTTTT. The encoded protein is CASKNTGELFF.

CDR3 loop: CASSPGVGYYEQYF. CDR3 nucleotides: TGTGCCAGCAGCCCAGGCGTGGGATATTACGAGCAGTACTTC. The J gene is TRBJ2-7, the V gene TRBV9; D gene unclear. Trimming left V 4 bases short and J 4 bases short, with 15 bases between. The CDR3 is 14 residues long. Germline CDR1 SGDLS, CDR2 YYNGEE.

The chain has TRBV9 and TRBJ2-6; D gene unclear. The V and J ends lost 3 bases and 1 base respectively, with 8 bases between them. CDR1 is SGDLS, CDR2 YYNGEE, per germline. The CDR3 totals 15 residues. CDR3 protein: CASSDLWSGANVLTF. The DNA for the CDR3 is TGTGCCAGCAGCGACCTTTGGTCTGGGGCCAACGTCCTGACTTTC.

The rearrangement uses TRBV6-1 and TRBJ2-5, with a tentative D call TRBD1 (6 bases). Looked up from germline, CDR1 is MNHNS and CDR2 is SASEGT. This CDR3 region has 15 residues. The V and J ends lost 2 bases and 3 bases respectively, with 13 bases between them. The CDR3 reads CASSEQGRREETQYF. The CDR3 DNA reads TGTGCCAGCAGTGAACAGGGGCGCAGAGAAGAGACCCAGTACTTC.

This clone was counted a single time. This chain links TRBV29-1 with TRBJ1-2; D is ambiguous. Trimming took 6 bases from V and 4 from J, leaving 12 bases between them. Germline assignment: CDR1 SQVTM and CDR2 ANQGSEA. The CDR3 extends over 12 amino acids. The CDR3 loop is CSVNPGIYGYTF. The CDR3 DNA sequence: TGCAGCGTCAATCCTGGGATCTATGGCTACACCTTC.

The gene calls are TRBV2 and TRBJ1-4; no firm D call. Trimming removed 2 bases from V and 0 bases from J, with 7 bases in between. Germline lookup yields CDR1 SNHLY and CDR2 FYNNEI. The CDR3 runs to 15 residues. The CDR3 sequence: CASSETGSTNEKLFF. The CDR3 bases are TGTGCCAGCAGTGAAACGGGATCAACTAATGAAAAACTGTTTTTT. Together with reference TRBV2 and TRBJ1-4, the CDR3 gives the full variable domain: EPEVTQTPSHQVTQMGQEVILRCVPISNHLYFYWYRQILGQKVEFLVSFYNNEISEKSEIFDDQFSVERPDGSNFTLKIRSTKLEDSAMYFCASSETGSTNEKLFFGSGTQLSVL.

The rearrangement uses TRBV5-8 and TRBJ2-1; 13 nucleotides agree with TRBD2. Looked up from germline, CDR1 is SGHTS and CDR2 is YDEGEE. The length of the CDR3 is 15 residues. Trimming took 6 bases from V and 7 from J; bases not matched to a gene: 7. DNA of the CDR3: TGTGCCAGCACCCCCGGGACTAGCGGGGTAAATGAGCAGTTCTTC. This gives the protein CASTPGTSGVNEQFF.

The chain joins TRBV9 to TRBJ1-6, with D possibly being TRBD1 (5 bases). The V end was cut by 0 bases, the J end by 6 bases, with 16 bases between. Germline V gene data show CDR1 as SGDLS and CDR2 as YYNGEE. There are 17 residues in the CDR3. CDR3 residues: CASSVVGGHGGNSPLHF. In nucleotides, the CDR3 is TGTGCCAGCAGCGTAGTCGGCGGACACGGAGGTAATTCACCCCTCCACTTT.

The chain employs TRBV25-1 and TRBJ1-3, with a possible D match to TRBD1 (5 bases). Germline CDR1 reads MGHDK; CDR2 reads SYGVNS. The CDR3 extends over 15 amino acids. V lost 3 bases to trimming and J lost 4 bases, with 13 bases between them. The CDR3 DNA follows: TGTGCCAGCAGTGACGCCGGGACCCAAGGAAACACCATATATTTT. Encoded protein: CASSDAGTQGNTIYF.

The rearrangement links TRBV25-1 to TRBJ2-2; TRBD2 matches 9 bases. This CDR3 spans 18 amino acids. Germline values: CDR1 MGHDK, CDR2 SYGVNS. V shed 3 bases and J 4 bases; nucleotides not matched to a gene: 12. The CDR3 loop is CASSDHTLAGSGTGELFF. The CDR3 DNA reads as TGTGCCAGCAGTGATCACACGCTAGCGGGAAGCGGCACCGGGGAGCTGTTTTTT.

V usage is TRBV19 and J usage is TRBJ1-2; 9 bases are a match to TRBD1. The CDR3 is 15 amino acids. Per the germline V gene, CDR1 is LNHDA and CDR2 is SQIVND (reference sequence). Losses at the gene ends were 7 bases for V and 0 bases for J; bases not matched to a gene: 6. CDR3 bases: TGTGCCAGTACCCCGGACAGGGGACCTAACTATGGCTACACCTTC. Translation: CASTPDRGPNYGYTF.

The chain has TRBV10-1 and TRBJ2-4; D is possibly TRBD2 (7 bases). V was clipped by 6 bases and J by 1 base, with 13 bases between them. Germline CDR1 reads WNHNN; CDR2 reads SYGVQD (reference sequence). This CDR3 is 15 amino acids long. The chain's CDR3 is CASSGGPGAKNIQYF. In DNA, the CDR3 is TGCGCCAGCAGCGGGGGGCCTGGGGCCAAAAACATTCAGTACTTC.

The chain has TRBV4-1 and TRBJ2-7; D is undetermined. The CDR3 consists of 15 residues. V was clipped by 4 bases and J by 7 bases, with 20 bases between them. CDR1 is MGHRA and CDR2 is YSYEKL in the germline V gene. Here the CDR3 DNA reads TGCGCCAGCAGCCCTATAACGGGCCTCGGCCGGGAGCAGTACTTC. Encoded protein: CASSPITGLGREQYF.

This clone was picked up one time. J is TRBJ2-1 and V is TRBV2; D ambiguous. CDR1 and CDR2 from the germline V gene are SNHLY and FYNNEI. The CDR3 consists of 13 residues. The V and J ends lost 8 bases and 0 bases respectively, with 8 bases between them. Written as DNA, the CDR3 is TGTGCCAGCCAGACCAGCTCCTACAATGAGCAGTTCTTC. Protein: CASQTSSYNEQFF.

V gene TRBV5-6 combines with J gene TRBJ1-1, with D possibly TRBD1 on 6 matching bases. This CDR3 spans 18 amino acids. V lost 0 bases and J lost 1, with 19 bases in between. Germline V CDR1 and CDR2: SGHDT, YYEEEE. The CDR3 DNA is TGTGCCAGCAGCTTGGGATTAGGGGGTCAACCCCCGAACACTGAAGCTTTCTTT. Translated, it gives CASSLGLGGQPPNTEAFF. The full variable domain, with the rest looked up from reference TRBV5-6 and TRBJ1-1, is DAGVTQSPTHLIKTRGQQVTLRCSPKSGHDTVSWYQQALGQGPQFIFQYYEEEERQRGNFPDRFSGHQFPNYSSELNVNALLLGDSALYLCASSLGLGGQPPNTEAFFGQGTRLTVV.

The chain has TRBV19 and TRBJ2-1; no definite D call. There are 16 residues in the CDR3. V was cut by 3 bases and J by 6 bases, with 18 bases left in between. Germline CDR1 is LNHDA and CDR2 is SQIVND (reference sequence). The CDR3 DNA reads as TGTGCCAGTAGTATGGGCGACCGTCTTCTCGGCAATGAGCAGTTCTTC. It encodes CASSMGDRLLGNEQFF.

This clone showed up just once. The J gene is TRBJ1-2, the V gene TRBV19; tentative D call: TRBD1 (6 bases). V lost 7 bases, J lost 3 bases, and 18 bases lay in between. CDR1 is LNHDA and CDR2 is SQIVND in the germline V gene (reference sequence). CDR3 length: 15 residues. The CDR3 reads CASNPRQDRYYGYTF. The CDR3 DNA reads TGTGCCAGTAACCCACGACAGGACCGATACTATGGCTACACCTTC. Filled out from reference TRBV19 and TRBJ1-2, the complete variable domain reads DGGITQSPKYLFRKEGQNVTLSCEQNLNHDAMYWYRQDPGQGLRLIYYSQIVNDFQKGDIAEGYSVSREKKESFPLTVTSAQKNPTAFYLCASNPRQDRYYGYTFGSGTRLTVV.

Worth noting for this clone: The germline gene is not matched at one end of the junction; a read error may be the cause. The V gene is TRBV7-7, the J gene TRBJ2-5; 7 bases match TRBD2. Looked up from germline, CDR1 is SSHAT and CDR2 is FNYEAQ (reference sequence). CDR3 size: 14 residues. Here the CDR3 reads CASSPGGLGETQYF. CDR3 coding DNA: TGTGCTAGCAGCCCGGGGGGACTTGGGGAGACCCAGTACTTC.